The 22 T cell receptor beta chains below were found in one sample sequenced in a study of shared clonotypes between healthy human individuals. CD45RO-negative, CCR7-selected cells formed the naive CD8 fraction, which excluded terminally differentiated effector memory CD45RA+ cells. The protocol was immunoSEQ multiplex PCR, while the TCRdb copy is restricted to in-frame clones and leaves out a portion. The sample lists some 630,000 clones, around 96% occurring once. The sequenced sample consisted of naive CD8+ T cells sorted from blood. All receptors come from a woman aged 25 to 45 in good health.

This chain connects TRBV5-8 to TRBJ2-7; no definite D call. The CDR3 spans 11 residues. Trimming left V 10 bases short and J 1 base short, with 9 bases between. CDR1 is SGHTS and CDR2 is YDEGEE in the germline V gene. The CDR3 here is CAGGVSYEQYF. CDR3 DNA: TGTGCCGGCGGAGTATCCTACGAGCAGTACTTC.

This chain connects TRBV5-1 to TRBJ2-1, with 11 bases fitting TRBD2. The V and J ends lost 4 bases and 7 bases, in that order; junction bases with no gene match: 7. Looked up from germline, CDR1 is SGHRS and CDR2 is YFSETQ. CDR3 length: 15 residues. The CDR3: CASSPTSGSNNEQFF. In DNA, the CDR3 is TGCGCCAGCAGCCCAACTAGCGGGAGTAATAATGAGCAGTTCTTC.

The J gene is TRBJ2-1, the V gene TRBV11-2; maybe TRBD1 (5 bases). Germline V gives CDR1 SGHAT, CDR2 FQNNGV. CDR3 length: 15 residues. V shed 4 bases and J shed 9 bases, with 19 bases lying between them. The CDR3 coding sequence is TGTGCCAGCAGCTCTGTGGACATCCCCCAATTTGAGCAGTTCTTC. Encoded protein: CASSSVDIPQFEQFF.

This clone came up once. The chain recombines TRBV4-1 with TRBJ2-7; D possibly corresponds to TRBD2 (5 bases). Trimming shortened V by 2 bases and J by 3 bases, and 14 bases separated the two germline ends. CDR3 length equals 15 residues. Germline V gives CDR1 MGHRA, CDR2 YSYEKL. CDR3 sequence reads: CASSQSVGNFYEQYF. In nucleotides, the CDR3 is TGCGCCAGCAGCCAATCCGTCGGGAATTTCTACGAGCAGTACTTC.

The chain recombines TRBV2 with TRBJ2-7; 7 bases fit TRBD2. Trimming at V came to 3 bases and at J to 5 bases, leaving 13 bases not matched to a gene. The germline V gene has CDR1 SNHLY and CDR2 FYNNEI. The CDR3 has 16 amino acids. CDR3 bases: TGTGCCAGCAGTGACCCCCCATGGCGGGAGAGTGACGAGCAGTACTTC. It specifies CASSDPPWRESDEQYF.

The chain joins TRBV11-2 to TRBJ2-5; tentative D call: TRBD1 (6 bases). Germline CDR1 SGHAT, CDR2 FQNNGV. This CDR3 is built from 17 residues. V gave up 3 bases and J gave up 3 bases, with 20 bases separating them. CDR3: CASSLGWTEQGEETQYF. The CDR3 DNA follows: TGTGCCAGCAGCTTGGGGTGGACCGAACAGGGAGAAGAGACCCAGTACTTC.

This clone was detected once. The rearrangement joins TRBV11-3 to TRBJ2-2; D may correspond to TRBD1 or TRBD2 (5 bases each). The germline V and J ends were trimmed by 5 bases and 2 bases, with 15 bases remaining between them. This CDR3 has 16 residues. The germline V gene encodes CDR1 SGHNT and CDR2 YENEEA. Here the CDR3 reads CASSTPQGDNTGELFF. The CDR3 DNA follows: TGTGCCAGCAGCACACCCCAGGGAGATAACACCGGGGAGCTGTTTTTT.

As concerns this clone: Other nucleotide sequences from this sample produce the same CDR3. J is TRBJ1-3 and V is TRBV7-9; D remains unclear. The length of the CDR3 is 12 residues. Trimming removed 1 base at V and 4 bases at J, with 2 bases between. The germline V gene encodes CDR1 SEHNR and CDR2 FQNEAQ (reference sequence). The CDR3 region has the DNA TGTGCCAGCAGCTTAGACGGAAACACCATATATTTT. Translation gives CASSLDGNTIYF. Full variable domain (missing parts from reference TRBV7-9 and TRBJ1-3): DTGVSQNPRHKITKRGQNVTFRCDPISEHNRLYWYRQTLGQGPEFLTYFQNEAQLEKSRLLSDRFSAERPKGSFSTLEIQRTEQGDSAMYLCASSLDGNTIYFGEGSWLTVV.

CDR3 DNA: TGTGCCAGCAGCTTTTCGGACACTGAAGCTTTCTTT. Translating it yields CASSFSDTEAFF. The J gene is TRBJ1-1, the V gene TRBV7-9; D unclear. Deletions cut 3 bases from V and 3 bases from J, with 5 bases between. Germline V gene data show CDR1 as SEHNR and CDR2 as FQNEAQ (reference sequence). The CDR3 totals 12 residues. The full variable domain, its missing parts supplied by reference TRBV7-9 and TRBJ1-1, is DTGVSQNPRHKITKRGQNVTFRCDPISEHNRLYWYRQTLGQGPEFLTYFQNEAQLEKSRLLSDRFSAERPKGSFSTLEIQRTEQGDSAMYLCASSFSDTEAFFGQGTRLTVV.

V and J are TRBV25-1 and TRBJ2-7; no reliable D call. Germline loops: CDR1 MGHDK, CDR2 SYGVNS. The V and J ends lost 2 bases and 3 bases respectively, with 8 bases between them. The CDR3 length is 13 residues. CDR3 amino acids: CASSEGVNYEQYF. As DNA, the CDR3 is TGTGCCAGCAGTGAAGGGGTCAACTACGAGCAGTACTTC.

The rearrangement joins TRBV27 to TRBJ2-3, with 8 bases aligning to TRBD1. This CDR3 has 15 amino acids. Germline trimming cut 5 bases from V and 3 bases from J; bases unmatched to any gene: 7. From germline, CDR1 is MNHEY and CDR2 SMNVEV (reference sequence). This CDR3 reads CASSTDREATDTQYF. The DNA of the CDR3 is TGTGCCAGCAGTACGGACAGGGAGGCGACAGATACGCAGTATTTT.

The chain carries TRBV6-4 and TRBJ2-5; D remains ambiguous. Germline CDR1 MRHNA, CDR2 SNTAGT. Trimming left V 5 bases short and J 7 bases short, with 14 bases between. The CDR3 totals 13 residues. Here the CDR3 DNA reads TGTGCCAGCAGTAGACCAGAAAGTAGGACCCAGTACTTC. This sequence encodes CASSRPESRTQYF.

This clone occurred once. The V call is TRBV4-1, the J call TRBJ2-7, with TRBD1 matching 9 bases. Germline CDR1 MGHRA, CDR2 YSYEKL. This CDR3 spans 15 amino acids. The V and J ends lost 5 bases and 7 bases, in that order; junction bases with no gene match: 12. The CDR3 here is CASSFRTGAIEEQYF. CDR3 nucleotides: TGCGCCAGCAGCTTTAGGACAGGGGCGATAGAAGAGCAGTACTTC.

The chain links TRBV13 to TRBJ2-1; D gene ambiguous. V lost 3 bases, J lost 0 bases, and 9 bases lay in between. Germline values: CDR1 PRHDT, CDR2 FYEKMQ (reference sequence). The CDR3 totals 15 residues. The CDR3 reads CASSFLTSSYNEQFF. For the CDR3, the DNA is TGTGCCAGCAGCTTCCTCACGAGCTCCTACAATGAGCAGTTCTTC.

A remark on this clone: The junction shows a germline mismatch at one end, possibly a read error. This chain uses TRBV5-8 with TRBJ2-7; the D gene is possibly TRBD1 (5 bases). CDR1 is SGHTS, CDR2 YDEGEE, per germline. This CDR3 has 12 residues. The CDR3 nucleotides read TGTGCCAGCAGCGTGGGCAGGGTGTTCTTAGACTTC. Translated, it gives CASSVGRVFLDF.

CDR3 region: CASKLVVLPDTQYF. DNA for the CDR3: TGTGCCAGCAAACTAGTTGTTTTGCCAGATACGCAGTATTTT. The chain links TRBV6-9 to TRBJ2-3; possibly TRBD2 for D (5 bases). CDR3 length equals 14 residues. The V and J ends lost 7 bases and 4 bases respectively, with 15 bases between them. CDR1 MNHGY and CDR2 SVAAGI come from the germline V gene.

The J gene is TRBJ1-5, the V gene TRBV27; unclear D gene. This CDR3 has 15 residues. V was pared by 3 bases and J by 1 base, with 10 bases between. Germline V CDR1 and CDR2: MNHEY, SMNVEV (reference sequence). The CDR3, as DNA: TGTGCCAGCAGTTTGGGTCCCGGCAGCAATCAGCCCCAGCATTTT. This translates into CASSLGPGSNQPQHF.

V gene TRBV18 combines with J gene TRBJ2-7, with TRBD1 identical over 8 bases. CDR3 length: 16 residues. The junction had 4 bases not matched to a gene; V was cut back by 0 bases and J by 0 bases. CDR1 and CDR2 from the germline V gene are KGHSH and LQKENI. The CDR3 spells CASSPPTGDVSYEQYF. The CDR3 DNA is TGTGCCAGCTCACCACCGACAGGGGACGTCTCCTACGAGCAGTACTTC. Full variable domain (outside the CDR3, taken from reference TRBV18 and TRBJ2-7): NAGVMQNPRHLVRRRGQEARLRCSPMKGHSHVYWYRQLPEEGLKFMVYLQKENIIDESGMPKERFSAEFPKEGPSILRIQQVVRGDSAAYFCASSPPTGDVSYEQYFGPGTRLTVT.

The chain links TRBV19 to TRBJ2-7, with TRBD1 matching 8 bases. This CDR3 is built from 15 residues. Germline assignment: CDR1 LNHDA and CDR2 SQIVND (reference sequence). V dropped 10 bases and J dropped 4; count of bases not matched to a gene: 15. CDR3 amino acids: CATSTGQGAQYEQYF. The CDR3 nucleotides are TGTGCCACTTCGACAGGGCAGGGGGCTCAGTACGAGCAGTACTTC.

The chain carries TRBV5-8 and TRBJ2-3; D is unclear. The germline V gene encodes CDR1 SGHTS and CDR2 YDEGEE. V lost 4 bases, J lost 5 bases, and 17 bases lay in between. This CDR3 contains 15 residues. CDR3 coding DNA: TGTGCCAGCAGCCAAGAAAAAAGGCCACAAGATACGCAGTATTTT. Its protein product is CASSQEKRPQDTQYF.

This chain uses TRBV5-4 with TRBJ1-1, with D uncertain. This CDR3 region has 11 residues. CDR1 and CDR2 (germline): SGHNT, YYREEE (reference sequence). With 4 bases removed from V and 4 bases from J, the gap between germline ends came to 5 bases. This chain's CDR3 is CASSTTTEAFF. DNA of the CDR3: TGTGCCAGCAGCACCACCACTGAAGCTTTCTTT.

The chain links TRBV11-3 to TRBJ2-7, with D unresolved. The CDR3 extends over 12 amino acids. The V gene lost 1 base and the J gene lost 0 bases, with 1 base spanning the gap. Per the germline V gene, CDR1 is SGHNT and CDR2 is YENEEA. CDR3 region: CASSLVSYEQYF. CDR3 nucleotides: TGTGCCAGCAGCTTAGTCTCCTACGAGCAGTACTTC.